The entry below describes one T cell receptor beta chain. No antigen is known for it. Sequenced by immunoSEQ multiplex PCR; TCRdb stores in-frame clones only, minus some. The sample includes roughly 130,000 clones, 88% of them seen just once. This record comes from a study of T cell responses to AZD1222 COVID-19 vaccine. Trimming took 2 bases from V and 7 from J, leaving 11 bases between them. Germline V gene lookup returns CDR1 MNHEY and CDR2 SMNVEV (reference sequence). There are 14 residues in the CDR3. Study conclusions and caveats: Among those given AZD1222, only five to seven were seropositive at baseline. Among vaccine-associated CD4 TCRs, coverage spanned spike, with dominance at 160-218 and 743-854.

The chain combines TRBV27 with TRBJ2-2; D not certain. This receptor was identified in an adult in good health. Sequencing was performed on peripheral blood, taken on day 0 of MenACWY control vaccination. The chain's CDR3 is CASSLREDVGELFF. CDR3 DNA sequence: TGTGCCAGCAGTTTAAGGGAAGATGTCGGGGAGCTGTTTTTT.